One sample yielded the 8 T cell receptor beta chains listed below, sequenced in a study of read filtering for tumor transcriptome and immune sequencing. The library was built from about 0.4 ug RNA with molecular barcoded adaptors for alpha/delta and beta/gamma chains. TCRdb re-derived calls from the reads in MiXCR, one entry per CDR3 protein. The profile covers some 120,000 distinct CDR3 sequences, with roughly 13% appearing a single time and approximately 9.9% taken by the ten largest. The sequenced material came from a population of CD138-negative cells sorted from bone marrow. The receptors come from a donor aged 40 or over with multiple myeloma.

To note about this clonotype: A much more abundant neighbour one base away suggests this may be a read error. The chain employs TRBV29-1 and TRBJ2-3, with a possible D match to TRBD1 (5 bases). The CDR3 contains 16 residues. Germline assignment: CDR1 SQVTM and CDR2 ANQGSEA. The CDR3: CSVDASRQTLTDAQYF. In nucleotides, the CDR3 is TGCAGCGTTGATGCCAGCAGGCAGACACTGACAGATGCGCAGTATTTT.

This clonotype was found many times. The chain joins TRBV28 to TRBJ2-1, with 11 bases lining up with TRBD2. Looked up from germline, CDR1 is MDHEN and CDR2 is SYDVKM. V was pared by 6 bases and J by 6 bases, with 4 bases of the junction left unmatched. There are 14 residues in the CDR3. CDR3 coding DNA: TGTGCCAGCAGGCCGGGACTAGCGGCCAATGAGCAGTTCTTC. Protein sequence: CASRPGLAANEQFF.

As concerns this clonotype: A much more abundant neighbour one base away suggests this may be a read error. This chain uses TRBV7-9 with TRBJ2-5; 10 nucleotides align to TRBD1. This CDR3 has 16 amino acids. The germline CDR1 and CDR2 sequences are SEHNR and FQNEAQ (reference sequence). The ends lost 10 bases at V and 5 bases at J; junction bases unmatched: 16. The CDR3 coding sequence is TGTGCCATCCCCAGGGGGACAGGGGTTACTCGGGAGACCCAGTACTTC. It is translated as CAIPRGTGVTRETQYF.

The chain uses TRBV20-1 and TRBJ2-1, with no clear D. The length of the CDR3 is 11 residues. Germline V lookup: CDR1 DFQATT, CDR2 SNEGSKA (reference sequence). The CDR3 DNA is TGCATGGCGGATGCCTGGGATGAGCAGTTCTTC. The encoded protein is CMADAWDEQFF.

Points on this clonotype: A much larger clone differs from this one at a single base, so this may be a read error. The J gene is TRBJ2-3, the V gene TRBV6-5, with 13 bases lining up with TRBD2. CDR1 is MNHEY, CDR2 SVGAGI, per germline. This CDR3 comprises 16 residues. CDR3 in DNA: TGTGCCAGCAGTGGGACTAGCGGGGAGGGCACAGATATGCAGTATTTT. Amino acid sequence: CASSGTSGEGTDMQYF.

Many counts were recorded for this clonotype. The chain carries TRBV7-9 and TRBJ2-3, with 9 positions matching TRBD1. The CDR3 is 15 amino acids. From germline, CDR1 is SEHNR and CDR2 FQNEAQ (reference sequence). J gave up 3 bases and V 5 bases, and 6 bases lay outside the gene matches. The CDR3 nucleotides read TGTGCCAGCAGCCTCGCCGGGACAGGGACAGATACGCAGTATTTT. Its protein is CASSLAGTGTDTQYF.

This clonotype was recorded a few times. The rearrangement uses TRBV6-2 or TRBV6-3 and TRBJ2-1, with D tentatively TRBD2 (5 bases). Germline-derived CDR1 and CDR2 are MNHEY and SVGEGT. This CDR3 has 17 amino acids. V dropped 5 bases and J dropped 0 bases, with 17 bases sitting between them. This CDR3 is CASSRSYGEGSYNEQFF. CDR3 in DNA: TGTGCCAGCAGTCGCTCGTATGGCGAGGGCTCCTACAATGAGCAGTTCTTC.

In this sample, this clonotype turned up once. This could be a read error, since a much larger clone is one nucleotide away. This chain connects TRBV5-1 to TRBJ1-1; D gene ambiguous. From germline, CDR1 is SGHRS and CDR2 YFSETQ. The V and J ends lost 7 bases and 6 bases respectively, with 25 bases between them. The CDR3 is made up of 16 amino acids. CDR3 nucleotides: TGCGCCAGCGGCTCCGGAGGTGGCCTCACAAGTCCTGAAGCTTTCTTT. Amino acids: CASGSGGGLTSPEAFF. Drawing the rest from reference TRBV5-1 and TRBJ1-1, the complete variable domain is KAGVTQTPRYLIKTRGQQVTLSCSPISGHRSVSWYQQTPGQGLQFLFEYFSETQRNKGNFPGRFSGRQFSNSRSEMNVSTLELGDSALYLCASGSGGGLTSPEAFFGQGTRLTVV.